The 18 T cell receptor beta chains in this list originate from one sample, sequenced in a study of shared clonotypes between healthy human individuals (dated by TCRdb to about 2020). Library generation was performed with the immunoSEQ multiplex PCR assay. Sourced from immuneACCESS, this table was stored by TCRdb with only in-frame sequences that have V and J called. A share of the clones is absent; for the studies checked, an unresolved V gene accounts for under half, and the remainder has no known explanation. This sample holds about half a million clones; more than 70% were observed only once. The ten biggest clones cover approximately 12% of the sample. Source material: PBMCs. These receptors were collected from a woman between 40 and 55 years old in good health. Some clones in this sample may be carry-over from other donors' samples.

This clone was found a few times. CDR3 nucleotide sequence: TGCGCCAGCAGCCCAGGGGGAGGCAATGAGCAGTTCTTC. Amino acid sequence: CASSPGGGNEQFF. The chain couples TRBV4-3 to TRBJ2-1, with a weak D call TRBD1 (7 bases). The V gene's germline CDR1 is LGHNA and CDR2 YSLEER. The CDR3 loop spans 13 amino acids. V gave up 4 bases and J gave up 6 bases, with 10 bases separating them.

This clone was found once. This chain uses TRBV5-1 with TRBJ2-7; D is perhaps TRBD2 (7 bases). The V gene's germline CDR1 is SGHRS and CDR2 YFSETQ. V was clipped by 3 bases and J by 0 bases, with 16 bases between them. This CDR3 region has 16 residues. CDR3 loop: CASSSRGGDSSYEQYF. The CDR3 DNA is TGCGCCAGCAGCTCCAGGGGAGGGGATAGCTCCTACGAGCAGTACTTC.

V is TRBV15 and J is TRBJ1-4; no firm D call. The V gene lost 0 bases and the J gene lost 5 bases, with 4 bases spanning the gap. The CDR3 covers 13 residues. Germline loops: CDR1 LNHNV, CDR2 YYDKDF (reference sequence). CDR3 DNA: TGTGCCACCAGCAGAGATCCCAATGAAAAACTGTTTTTT. Protein sequence: CATSRDPNEKLFF. Full variable domain (outside the CDR3, taken from reference TRBV15 and TRBJ1-4): DAMVIQNPRYQVTQFGKPVTLSCSQTLNHNVMYWYQQKSSQAPKLLFHYYDKDFNNEADTPDNFQSRRPNTSFCFLDIRSPGLGDTAMYLCATSRDPNEKLFFGSGTQLSVL.

The genes are TRBV2 and TRBJ2-2; 12 nucleotides line up with TRBD1. Germline V gene data show CDR1 as SNHLY and CDR2 as FYNNEI. Germline trimming cut 8 bases from V and 7 bases from J; bases unmatched to any gene: 11. The CDR3 covers 16 residues. The CDR3 sequence: CASGPSGTGGGGELFF. The CDR3 region has the DNA TGTGCCAGCGGACCGTCCGGGACAGGGGGCGGCGGGGAGCTGTTTTTT.

The chain has TRBV28 and TRBJ1-1; D gene ambiguous. The V and J ends lost 6 bases and 10 bases respectively, with 12 bases between them. Germline V gene lookup returns CDR1 MDHEN and CDR2 SYDVKM. The CDR3 extends over 11 amino acids. This CDR3 reads CASRRAESAFF. The DNA of the CDR3 is TGTGCCAGCAGGCGGGCCGAGTCAGCTTTCTTT.

This chain links TRBV5-6 with TRBJ1-4; perhaps TRBD1 as D (5 bases). The length of the CDR3 is 16 residues. V dropped 2 bases and J dropped 8 bases, with 19 bases sitting between them. Looked up from germline, CDR1 is SGHDT and CDR2 is YYEEEE. The CDR3 region is CASSLTGTQDREKLFF. The CDR3 DNA reads as TGTGCCAGCAGCTTAACCGGGACCCAGGATCGGGAAAAACTGTTTTTT.

With respect to this clone: Since a far larger clone is one base different, this is likely a read error. The sample contains more than one DNA sequence encoding this CDR3. The gene calls are TRBV7-9 and TRBJ1-2; D ambiguous. The V end was cut by 0 bases, the J end by 4 bases, with 9 bases between. Per germline, CDR1 SEHNR and CDR2 FQNEAQ (reference sequence). The CDR3 consists of 14 residues. As DNA, the CDR3 is TGTGCCAGCAGCTTAGCAGCCTCTAGCTATGGCTACACCTTC. Translation gives CASSLAASSYGYTF.

V is TRBV5-1 and J is TRBJ2-7; D is unresolved. From germline, CDR1 is SGHRS and CDR2 YFSETQ. V was shortened by 0 bases and J by 3 bases, with 7 bases between the two germline ends. The CDR3 is 13 residues long. The CDR3 DNA is TGCGCCAGCAGCTTGGCCGCAGACTACGAGCAGTACTTC. It codes for CASSLAADYEQYF.

For this clone: A far larger clone lies a single base away; this is likely a read error. The chain has TRBV9 and TRBJ1-2; TRBD1 aligns across 9 bases. Germline V gene data show CDR1 as SGDLS and CDR2 as YYNGEE. The CDR3 has 13 amino acids. The CDR3 DNA sequence: TGTGCCAGCAGCTTCCGACAGGGGGATGGCTGCACCTTC. It encodes CASSFRQGDGCTF.

In this sample, this clone turned up once. The chain employs TRBV5-1 and TRBJ2-7; tentatively, D is TRBD1 (5 bases). The V end was cut by 2 bases, the J end by 5 bases, with 14 bases between. Germline CDR1 SGHRS, CDR2 YFSETQ. This CDR3 has 14 residues. CDR3 sequence reads: CASSFWQGRDEQYF. The CDR3, as DNA: TGCGCCAGCAGCTTTTGGCAGGGTAGGGACGAGCAGTACTTC.

There are a few counts of this clone. The rearrangement joins TRBV28 to TRBJ1-2; 11 nucleotides line up with TRBD1. The V gene end was trimmed by 3 bases and the J gene end by 6 bases; junction bases not matched to a gene: 6. Germline V gene sequence: CDR1 MDHEN, CDR2 SYDVKM. This CDR3 region has 15 residues. The CDR3: CASSLGTGGPNGYTF. For the CDR3, the DNA is TGTGCCAGCAGTTTGGGGACAGGGGGTCCCAATGGCTACACCTTC.

The chain employs TRBV6-1 and TRBJ2-7; 7 bases agree with TRBD1. The germline V gene encodes CDR1 MNHNS and CDR2 SASEGT. CDR3 size: 13 residues. Germline trimming cut 6 bases from V and 1 base from J; bases unmatched to any gene: 3. This chain's CDR3 is CASRNRGSYEQYF. CDR3 coding DNA: TGTGCCAGCAGGAACAGGGGATCCTACGAGCAGTACTTC.

Comments on this clone: Other nucleotide sequences from this sample produce the same CDR3. This rearrangement joins TRBV28 to TRBJ1-5; D remains ambiguous. The CDR3 is made up of 12 amino acids. V gave up 5 bases and J gave up 1 base, with 3 bases separating them. Germline assignment: CDR1 MDHEN and CDR2 SYDVKM. CDR3: CASSPSNQPQHF. CDR3 nucleotide sequence: TGTGCCAGCAGTCCCAGCAATCAGCCCCAGCATTTT.

This rearrangement joins TRBV5-6 to TRBJ2-1, with TRBD2 as a possible D gene (6 bases). This CDR3 is built from 15 residues. V lost 1 base and J 0 bases, leaving 8 bases between the germline ends. In germline, CDR1 is SGHDT, CDR2 YYEEEE. CDR3 amino acids: CASSLLGSSYNEQFF. The CDR3 nucleotides read TGTGCCAGCAGCTTGCTCGGGAGCTCCTACAATGAGCAGTTCTTC.

This clone was seen repeatedly, ten times or more. The chain couples TRBV5-4 to TRBJ2-1, with 8 bases aligning to TRBD2. Germline V gene data show CDR1 as SGHNT and CDR2 as YYREEE (reference sequence). Trimming took 4 bases from V and 9 from J; bases not matched to a gene: 15. This CDR3 is 16 amino acids long. The CDR3 nucleotides read TGTGCCAGCAGCCCCAATAGCGGGAACCTCTACGGTGAGCAGTTCTTC. This translates into CASSPNSGNLYGEQFF.

This chain joins TRBV29-1 and TRBJ2-2; a weak D match, TRBD2 (6 bases). V lost 4 bases and J lost 1, with 7 bases in between. The germline V gene encodes CDR1 SQVTM and CDR2 ANQGSEA. There are 13 residues in the CDR3. For the CDR3, the DNA is TGCAGCGTTGCGGAGGGGAACACCGGGGAGCTGTTTTTT. Translated, it gives CSVAEGNTGELFF.

This clone is a singleton in its sample. A read error is likely here: a far larger clone is one base away. The chain couples TRBV18 to TRBJ1-5; 7 bases align to TRBD1. There are 14 residues in the CDR3. Germline V gene lookup returns CDR1 KGHSH and CDR2 LQKENI. CDR3 sequence (DNA): TGTGCCGGCTCACCTGGGACAGTCAATCAGCCCCAGCATTTT. It is translated as CAGSPGTVNQPQHF.

J is TRBJ2-5 and V is TRBV5-1; TRBD2 matches at 8 bases. The CDR3 is 14 residues long. Germline V gene sequence: CDR1 SGHRS, CDR2 YFSETQ. Losses at the gene ends were 5 bases for V and 2 bases for J; bases not matched to a gene: 5. The chain's CDR3 is CASSNSGTQETQYF. Here the CDR3 DNA reads TGCGCCAGCAGTAATAGCGGGACTCAAGAGACCCAGTACTTC. Combining the CDR3 with reference TRBV5-1 and TRBJ2-5 gives the whole variable domain KAGVTQTPRYLIKTRGQQVTLSCSPISGHRSVSWYQQTPGQGLQFLFEYFSETQRNKGNFPGRFSGRQFSNSRSEMNVSTLELGDSALYLCASSNSGTQETQYFGPGTRLLVL.